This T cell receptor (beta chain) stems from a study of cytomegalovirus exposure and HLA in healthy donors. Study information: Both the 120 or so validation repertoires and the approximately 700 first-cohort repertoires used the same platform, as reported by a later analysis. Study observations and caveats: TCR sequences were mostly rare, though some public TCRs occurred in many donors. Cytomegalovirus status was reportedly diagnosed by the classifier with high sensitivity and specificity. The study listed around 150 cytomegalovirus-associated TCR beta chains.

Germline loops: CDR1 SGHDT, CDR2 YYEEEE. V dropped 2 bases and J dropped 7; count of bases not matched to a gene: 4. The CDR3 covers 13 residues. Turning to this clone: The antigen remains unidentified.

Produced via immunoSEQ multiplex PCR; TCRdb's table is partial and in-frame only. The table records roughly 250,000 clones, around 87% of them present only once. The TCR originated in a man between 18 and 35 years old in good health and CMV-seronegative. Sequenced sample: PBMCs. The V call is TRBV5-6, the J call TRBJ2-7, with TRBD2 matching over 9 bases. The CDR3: CASSLGGGVEQYF. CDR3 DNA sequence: TGTGCCAGCAGCTTAGGCGGGGGGGTTGAGCAGTACTTC.